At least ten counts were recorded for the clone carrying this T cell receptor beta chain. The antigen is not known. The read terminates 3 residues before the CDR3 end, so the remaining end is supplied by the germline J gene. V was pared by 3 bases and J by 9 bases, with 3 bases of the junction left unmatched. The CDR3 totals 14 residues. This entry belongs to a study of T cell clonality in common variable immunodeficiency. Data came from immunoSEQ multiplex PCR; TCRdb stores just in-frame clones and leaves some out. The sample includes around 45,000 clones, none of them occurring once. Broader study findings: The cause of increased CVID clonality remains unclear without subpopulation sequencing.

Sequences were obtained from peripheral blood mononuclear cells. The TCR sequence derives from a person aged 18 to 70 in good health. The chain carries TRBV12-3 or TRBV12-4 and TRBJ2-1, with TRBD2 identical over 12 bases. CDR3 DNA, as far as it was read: TGTGCCAGCAGTTTGACTAGCGGGAGTGTTGAG. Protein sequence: CASSLTSGSVE. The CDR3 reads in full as CASSLTSGSVEQFF.